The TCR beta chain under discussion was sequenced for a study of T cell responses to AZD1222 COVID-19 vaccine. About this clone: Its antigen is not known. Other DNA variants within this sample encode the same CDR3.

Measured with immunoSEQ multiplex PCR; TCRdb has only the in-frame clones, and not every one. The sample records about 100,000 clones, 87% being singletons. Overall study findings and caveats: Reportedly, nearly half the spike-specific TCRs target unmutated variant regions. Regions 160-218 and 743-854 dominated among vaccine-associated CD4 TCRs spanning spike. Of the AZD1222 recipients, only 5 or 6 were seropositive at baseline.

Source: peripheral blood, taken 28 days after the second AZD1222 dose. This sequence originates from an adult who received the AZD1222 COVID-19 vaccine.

This chain's CDR3 is CASSQATGNTEAFF. CDR3 nucleotides: TGTGCCAGCAGCCAGGCGACGGGGAACACTGAAGCTTTCTTT. This rearrangement joins TRBV3-1 (or the pseudogene TRBV3-2) to TRBJ1-1; D gene unclear. Between the trimmed V and J ends, which lost 3 bases and 1 base, there was a span of 9 bases. The V gene's germline CDR1 is LGHDT and CDR2 YNNKEL (reference sequence). The CDR3 is 14 amino acids.